A selection of T cell receptor beta chains follows, all from one sample in a study of cytomegalovirus exposure and HLA in healthy donors. Clones were sequenced by immunoSEQ multiplex PCR, and TCRdb holds only the in-frame ones, with some missing. The table shows 150,000 to 200,000 clones, with over 80% occurring only once. Sequences were obtained from PBMCs. Receptors originate from a male donor in good health and CMV-seropositive. CDR3s include the opening cysteine and the closing phenylalanine or tryptophan. Fields, in order: D gene, V gene, J gene, clone size, CDR3 DNA, CDR3 protein. D genes are given only for firm matches. The listing skips clone size in some rows; elsewhere it reads once, few, many or a size class.

-	TRBV6-5	TRBJ2-5	-	TGTGCCAGCAGTTACCGGAGGAGTTTCACCCAAGAGACCCAGTACTTC	CASSYRRSFTQETQYF
TRBD1	TRBV28	TRBJ2-6	-	TGTGCCAGCAGGGCGGACAGGCCCCTCTCTGGGGCCAACGTCCTGACTTTC	CASRADRPLSGANVLTF
TRBD2	TRBV7-7	TRBJ2-5	-	TGTGCTAGCAGCTTACGGCTAGCGGGAGCAAACCAAGAGACCCAGTACTTC	CASSLRLAGANQETQYF
TRBD2	TRBV5-1	TRBJ2-5	-	TGCGCCAGCAGCTTGGCCCTCGGCGGGAGGGCCTCGGTAGAGACCCAGTACTTC	CASSLALGGRASVETQYF
-	TRBV30	TRBJ2-7	-	TGTGCCTGGAGTGTAATAACTGGCGGGCAGTACTTC	CAWSVITGGQYF
-	TRBV19	TRBJ2-3	-	TGTGCCAGTAGTATTCACGGGGGGCGCGCTAGCACAGATACGCAGTATTTT	CASSIHGGRASTDTQYF
-	TRBV11-2	TRBJ1-4	-	TGTGCCAGCAGCTCGGGAGAGAAACTGTTTTTT	CASSSGEKLFF
TRBD1	TRBV11-3	TRBJ2-5	-	TGTGCCAGCAGCTTAGAGGGTCGGACAGGACTGCAACAAGAGACCCAGTACTTC	CASSLEGRTGLQQETQYF
TRBD1	TRBV9	TRBJ2-2	-	TGTGCCAGCAGCCATTCGTTTGACAGGGGTGACACCGGGGAGCTGTTTTTT	CASSHSFDRGDTGELFF
TRBD1	TRBV19	TRBJ1-5	-	TGTGCCAGTAGACAGGGGTATCAGCCCCAGCATTTT	CASRQGYQPQHF
-	TRBV5-1	TRBJ1-6	-	TGCGCCAGCAGCTTTAGCAGATACCCTCGTGAAGGTTCACCCCTCCACTTT	CASSFSRYPREGSPLHF
-	TRBV7-9	TRBJ1-2	few	TGTGCCAGCAGCTTATTTAGGGGCACTAACTATGGCTACACCTTC	CASSLFRGTNYGYTF
TRBD1	TRBV10-3	TRBJ1-6	-	TGTGCCATCAGTGGGACGGGACAGGGTGGCTCACCCCTCCACTTT	CAISGTGQGGSPLHF
TRBD2	TRBV19	TRBJ2-7	-	TGTGCCAGTAGTATGGTTGGGGGGGACTCCTACGAGCAGTACTTC	CASSMVGGDSYEQYF
-	TRBV2	TRBJ1-1	-	TGTGCCAGCAGTGAAGAGACAGAAGCTTTCTTT	CASSEETEAFF
TRBD1	TRBV2	TRBJ2-2	-	TGTGCCAGCGACCGGACAGGGCTGGGGGGGGAGCTGTTTTTT	CASDRTGLGGELFF
-	TRBV18	TRBJ1-5	-	TGTGCCAGCTCACCCGGGCGGGGGACGGATCAGCCCCAGCATTTT	CASSPGRGTDQPQHF
-	TRBV28	TRBJ2-1	-	TGTGCCAGCAGTCCGGGGGACTCCTCCTACAATGAGCAGTTCTTC	CASSPGDSSYNEQFF
TRBD1	TRBV28	TRBJ1-5	-	TGTGCCAGCAGTTCAGCCGGGACAGGCAATCAGCCCCAGCATTTT	CASSSAGTGNQPQHF
TRBD1	TRBV6-9	TRBJ2-7	-	TGTGCCAGCAGGTCGTACAGGGGCCGAAGCTCCTACGAGCAGTACTTC	CASRSYRGRSSYEQYF
TRBD1	TRBV27	TRBJ1-1	-	TGTGCCAGCAGTGAACGGACAGGGTGGTGGACTGAAGCTTTCTTT	CASSERTGWWTEAFF
TRBD2	TRBV28	TRBJ2-1	once	TGTGCCAGCAGTTTTTCTGGGGGAGCGGGGGCGAGCTCCTACAATGAGCAGTTCTTC	CASSFSGGAGASSYNEQFF
TRBD1	TRBV15	TRBJ2-7	once	TGTGCCACCAGCAGAGATAGAGGGACAGTTATCGAGCAGTACTTC	CATSRDRGTVIEQYF
TRBD2	TRBV5-4	TRBJ2-1	-	TGTGCCAGCAGCTCCGGGACTAGCGCCTACAATGAGCAGTTCTTC	CASSSGTSAYNEQFF
-	TRBV4-1	TRBJ2-7	-	TGCGCCAGCAGCCAAGATCGTTGGACAAGAACGGAGGAGCAGTACTTC	CASSQDRWTRTEEQYF
-	TRBV7-9	TRBJ1-2	-	TGTGCCAGCAGCTTAACTAGGCCGGGAGGGAACTATGGCTACACCTTC	CASSLTRPGGNYGYTF